This T cell receptor beta chain is from a study of OX40 agonist ivuxolimab in advanced cancers. About the research overall: Patients enrolled in dose escalation were diagnosed with hepatocellular carcinoma, melanoma, renal cell or head and neck cancer. Prior anti-PD-1, anti-PD-L1 or anti-CTLA-4 therapy was allowed; more than 30% had some. Participants averaged approximately 65 years of age (range roughly 20 to 90) and were around 85% male.

Remarks on this clone: The antigen is unknown.

Germline lookup yields CDR1 SGHTA and CDR2 FQGNSA. Unmatched junction bases numbered 6, after V lost 2 bases and J lost 7 bases. The CDR3 consists of 15 residues. Profiling relied on immunoSEQ multiplex PCR, and the TCRdb table lists in-frame clones only, not all of them. The sample yields under 95,000 clones, 86% seen once. Study conclusions and caveats: In general, CD8+ T cells held more expanded clones than CD4+ did, on average.

The chain is built from TRBV7-2 and TRBJ2-1; 9 bases fit TRBD2. This material consisted of CD4+ or CD8+ T cells sorted from blood, taken in a trial of the OX40 agonist ivuxolimab. The clonotype was recovered from an adult with an advanced solid tumor such as melanoma, head and neck, liver or kidney cancer. The CDR3 region is CASSLIAGVGNEQFF. The DNA of the CDR3 is TGTGCCAGCAGCTTAATAGCGGGAGTGGGAAATGAGCAGTTCTTC.